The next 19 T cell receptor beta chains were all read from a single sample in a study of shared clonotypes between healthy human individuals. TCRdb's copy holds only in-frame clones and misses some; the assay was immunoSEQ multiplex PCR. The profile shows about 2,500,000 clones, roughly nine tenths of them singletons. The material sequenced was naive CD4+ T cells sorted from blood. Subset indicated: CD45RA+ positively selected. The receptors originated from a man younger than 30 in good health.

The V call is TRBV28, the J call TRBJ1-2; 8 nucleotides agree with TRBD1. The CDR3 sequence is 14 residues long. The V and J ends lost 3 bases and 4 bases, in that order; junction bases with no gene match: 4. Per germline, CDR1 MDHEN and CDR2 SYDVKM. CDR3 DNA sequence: TGTGCCAGCAGTTTGTCAGGGGGCACCTATGGCTACACCTTC. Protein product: CASSLSGGTYGYTF.

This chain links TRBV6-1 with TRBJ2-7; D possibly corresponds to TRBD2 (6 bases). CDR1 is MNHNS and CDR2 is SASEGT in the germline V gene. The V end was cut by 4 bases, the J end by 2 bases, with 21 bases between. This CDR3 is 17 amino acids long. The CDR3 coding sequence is TGTGCCAGCAGTGCCCGGTTGCCCCGGGGGAATACCTACGAGCAGTACTTC. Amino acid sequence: CASSARLPRGNTYEQYF.

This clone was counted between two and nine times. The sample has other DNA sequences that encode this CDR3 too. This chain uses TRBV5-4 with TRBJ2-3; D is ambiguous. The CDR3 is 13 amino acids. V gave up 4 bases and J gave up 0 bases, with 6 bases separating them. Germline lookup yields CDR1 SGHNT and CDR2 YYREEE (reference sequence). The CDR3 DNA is TGTGCCAGCAGCCTGGACAGCACAGATACGCAGTATTTT. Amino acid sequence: CASSLDSTDTQYF.

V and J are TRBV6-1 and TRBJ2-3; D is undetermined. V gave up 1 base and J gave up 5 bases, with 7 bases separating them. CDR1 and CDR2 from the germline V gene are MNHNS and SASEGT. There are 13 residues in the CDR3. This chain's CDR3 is CASSEDRKDTQYF. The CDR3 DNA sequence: TGTGCCAGCAGTGAAGACCGGAAAGATACGCAGTATTTT.

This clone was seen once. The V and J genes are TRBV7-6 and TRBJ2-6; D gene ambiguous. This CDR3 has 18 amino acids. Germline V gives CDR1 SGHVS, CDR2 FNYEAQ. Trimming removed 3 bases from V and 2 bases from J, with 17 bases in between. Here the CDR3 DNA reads TGTGCCAGCAGCTTCAATGCCTGGGAAGTCCCTGGGGCCAACGTCCTGACTTTC. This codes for CASSFNAWEVPGANVLTF.

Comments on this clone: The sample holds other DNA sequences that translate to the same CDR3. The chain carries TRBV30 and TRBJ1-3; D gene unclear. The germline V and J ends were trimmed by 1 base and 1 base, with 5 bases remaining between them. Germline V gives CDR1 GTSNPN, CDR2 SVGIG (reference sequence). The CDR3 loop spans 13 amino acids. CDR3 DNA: TGTGCCTGGAGTGCTGGTTCTGGAAACACCATATATTTT. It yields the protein CAWSAGSGNTIYF.

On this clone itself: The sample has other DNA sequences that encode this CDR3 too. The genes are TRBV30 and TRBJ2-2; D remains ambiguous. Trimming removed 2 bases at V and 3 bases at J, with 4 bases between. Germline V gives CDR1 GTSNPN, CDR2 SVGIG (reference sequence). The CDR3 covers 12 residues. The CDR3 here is CAWSRYTGELFF. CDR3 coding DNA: TGTGCCTGGAGTCGGTACACCGGGGAGCTGTTTTTT.

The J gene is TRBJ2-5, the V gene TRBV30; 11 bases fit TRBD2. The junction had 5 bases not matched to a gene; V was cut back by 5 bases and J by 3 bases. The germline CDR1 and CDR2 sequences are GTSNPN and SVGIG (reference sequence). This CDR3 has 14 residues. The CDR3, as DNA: TGTGCCTGGGGACTAGCGGGTAGGAAAGAGACCCAGTACTTC. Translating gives CAWGLAGRKETQYF.

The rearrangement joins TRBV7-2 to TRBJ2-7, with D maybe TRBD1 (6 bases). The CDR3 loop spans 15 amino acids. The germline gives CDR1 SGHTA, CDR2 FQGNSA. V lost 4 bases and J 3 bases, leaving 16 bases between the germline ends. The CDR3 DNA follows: TGTGCCAGCAGCTCGCAACCCGGGACACTCTACGAGCAGTACTTC. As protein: CASSSQPGTLYEQYF.

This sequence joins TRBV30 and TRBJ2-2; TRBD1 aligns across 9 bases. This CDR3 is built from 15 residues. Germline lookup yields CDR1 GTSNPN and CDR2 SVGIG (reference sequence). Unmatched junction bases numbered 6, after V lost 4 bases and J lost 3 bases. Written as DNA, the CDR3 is TGTGCCTGGACCCCGGGACAGGGCGACACCGGGGAGCTGTTTTTT. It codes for CAWTPGQGDTGELFF.

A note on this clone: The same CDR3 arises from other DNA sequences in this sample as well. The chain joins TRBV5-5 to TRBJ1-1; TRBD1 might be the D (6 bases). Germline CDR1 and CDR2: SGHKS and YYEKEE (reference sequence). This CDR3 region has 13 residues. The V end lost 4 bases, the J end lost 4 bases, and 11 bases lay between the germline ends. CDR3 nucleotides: TGTGCCAGCAGCCCTACAGGGATCACTGAAGCTTTCTTT. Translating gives CASSPTGITEAFF.

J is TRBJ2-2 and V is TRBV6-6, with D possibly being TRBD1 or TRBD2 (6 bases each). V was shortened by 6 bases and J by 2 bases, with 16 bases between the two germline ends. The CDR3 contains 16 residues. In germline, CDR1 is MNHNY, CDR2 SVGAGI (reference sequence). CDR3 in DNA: TGTGCCAGCAGCCCCCGGGAGACAGGAAACACCGGGGAGCTGTTTTTT. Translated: CASSPRETGNTGELFF.

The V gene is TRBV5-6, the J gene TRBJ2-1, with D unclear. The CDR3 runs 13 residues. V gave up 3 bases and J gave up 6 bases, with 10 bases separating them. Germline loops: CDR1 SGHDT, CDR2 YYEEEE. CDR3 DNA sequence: TGTGCCAGCAGCTCCGGGTTTCGCAATGAGCAGTTCTTC. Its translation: CASSSGFRNEQFF.

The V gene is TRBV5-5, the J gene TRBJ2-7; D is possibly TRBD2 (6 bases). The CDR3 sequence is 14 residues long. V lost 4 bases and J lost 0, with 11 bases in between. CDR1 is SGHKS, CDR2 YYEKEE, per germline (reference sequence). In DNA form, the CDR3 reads TGTGCCAGCAGCGGGGGACTTTTCTCCTACGAGCAGTACTTC. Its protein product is CASSGGLFSYEQYF.

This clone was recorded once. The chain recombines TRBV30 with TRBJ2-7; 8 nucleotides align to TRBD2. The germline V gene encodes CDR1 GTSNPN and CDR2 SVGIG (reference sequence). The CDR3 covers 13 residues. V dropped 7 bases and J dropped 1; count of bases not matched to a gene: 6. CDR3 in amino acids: CASYGGDSYEQYF. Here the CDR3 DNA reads TGTGCCTCCTACGGGGGGGATTCCTACGAGCAGTACTTC.

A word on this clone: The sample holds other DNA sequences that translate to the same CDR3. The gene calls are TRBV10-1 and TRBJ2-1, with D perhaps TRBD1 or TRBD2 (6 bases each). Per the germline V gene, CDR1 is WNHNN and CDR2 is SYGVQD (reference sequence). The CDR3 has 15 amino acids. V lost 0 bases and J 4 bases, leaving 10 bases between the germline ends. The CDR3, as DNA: TGCGCCAGCAGTGAGTCGGGGGGCGGGTACAATGAGCAGTTCTTC. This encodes CASSESGGGYNEQFF.

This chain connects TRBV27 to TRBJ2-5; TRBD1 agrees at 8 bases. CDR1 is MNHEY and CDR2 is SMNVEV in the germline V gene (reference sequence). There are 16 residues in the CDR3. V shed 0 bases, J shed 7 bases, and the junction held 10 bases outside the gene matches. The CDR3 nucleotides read TGTGCCAGCAGTTTATCACGTGGACAGGGCCGGGTGACCCAGTACTTC. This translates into CASSLSRGQGRVTQYF.

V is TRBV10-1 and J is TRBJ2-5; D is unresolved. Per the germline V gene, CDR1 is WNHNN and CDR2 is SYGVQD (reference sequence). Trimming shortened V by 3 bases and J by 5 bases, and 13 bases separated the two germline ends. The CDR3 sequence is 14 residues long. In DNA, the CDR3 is TGCGCCAGCAGTGACCCCGGACCGAGGGAGACCCAGTACTTC. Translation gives CASSDPGPRETQYF.

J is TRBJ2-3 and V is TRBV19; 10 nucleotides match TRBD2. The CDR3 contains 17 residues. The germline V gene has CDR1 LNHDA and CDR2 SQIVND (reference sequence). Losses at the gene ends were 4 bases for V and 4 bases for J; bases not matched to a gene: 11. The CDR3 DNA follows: TGTGCCAGTAGTAAGGCCCCTAGCGGGAGTCGGGCAGATACGCAGTATTTT. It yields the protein CASSKAPSGSRADTQYF.